A selection of T cell receptor beta chains follows, all from one sample in a study of T cells in Graves' hyperthyroidism and ophthalmopathy. TCRdb re-called the multiplex PCR reads through MiXCR, storing one row per CDR3 protein. This table has under 300,000 distinct CDR3 sequences, less than 15% appearing once. The specimen sequenced was blood. The receptor set was obtained from a woman aged 30 to 39 with Graves' hyperthyroidism that later progressed to Graves' ophthalmopathy. Each CDR3 is given without its conserved first and last residue.

J gene | V gene | CDR3 protein
TRBJ2-3 | TRBV9 | ASSVAREGTDTQY
TRBJ2-3 | TRBV11-2 | ASSPMTTTDTQY
TRBJ2-7 | TRBV11-2 | ASTDKGYEQY
TRBJ1-3 | TRBV7-9 | ASSLSNVISGNTIY
TRBJ2-5 | TRBV29-1 | SVEQETQY
TRBJ2-5 | TRBV7-2 | ASSPGAQETQY
TRBJ2-1 | TRBV24-1 | ATSVRTGSGEQF
TRBJ1-2 | TRBV6-1 | ASSEKTSLGYGYT
TRBJ2-7 | TRBV30 | AWGWRGTLDEQY
TRBJ2-1 | TRBV27 | ASSLTSGRFTYNEQF
TRBJ1-5 | TRBV2 | ASSRDIVTNQPQH
TRBJ1-1 | TRBV9 | ASSADATGRSEAF
TRBJ2-4 | TRBV19 | ASSNRQGTNIQY
TRBJ1-6 | TRBV12-3/TRBV12-4 | ASRGGSGSPLH
TRBJ1-2 | TRBV10-3 | AIQQEGHLTNYGYT
TRBJ2-7 | TRBV7-8 | ASSLGWSSSYEQY
TRBJ1-2 | TRBV2 | ASSEAYYGYT
TRBJ2-3 | TRBV5-1 | ASSYGTNTDTQY
TRBJ2-1 | TRBV19 | ASRAGTSPYNEQF
TRBJ1-6 | TRBV3-1 | ASSAPRGSNSPLH
TRBJ1-1 | TRBV6-2/TRBV6-3 | ASRGPMNTEAF
TRBJ1-2 | TRBV2 | ASREASYT
TRBJ2-7 | TRBV29-1 | SANGLAGSYEQY
TRBJ2-1 | TRBV28 | ASRTPGTSFNEQF
TRBJ2-7 | TRBV12-3/TRBV12-4 | ASSKLATSYEQY
TRBJ1-2 | TRBV7-9 | AIEIGTNYGYT
TRBJ2-1 | TRBV6-1 | ASSKGLAGVTSYNEQF
TRBJ2-7 | TRBV27 | ASRLGDSSYEQY
TRBJ1-2 | TRBV18 | ASSPDISPNYGYT
TRBJ2-7 | TRBV11-3 | ASSFGQYYEQY
TRBJ1-5 | TRBV2 | ASSEWGGGGQPQH
TRBJ2-3 | TRBV7-9 | ASSLGAGLTDTQY
TRBJ1-1 | TRBV28 | ASSFTPNTEAF
TRBJ2-1 | TRBV19 | ASSIGRREIRNEQF
TRBJ2-2 | TRBV13 | ASSRTSGTITGELF
TRBJ2-2 | TRBV9 | ASSVGVTRNTGELF
TRBJ2-3 | TRBV29-1 | SAGGGQGPHTDTQY
TRBJ2-3 | TRBV24-1 | ATSDFVSGRTDTQY
TRBJ2-7 | TRBV30 | AWTRDSYEQY
TRBJ2-7 | TRBV3-1 | ASSQSGTGGYEQY
TRBJ2-7 | TRBV9 | ASSVTSGPYEQY
TRBJ1-2 | TRBV28 | ASNPRGYGYT
TRBJ2-7 | TRBV4-3 | ASSQDRRAGAEQY
TRBJ2-1 | TRBV10-3 | AMTSGSYNEQF
TRBJ2-1 | TRBV12-3/TRBV12-4 | ASSPPRGAGVSISGNEQF
TRBJ1-1 | TRBV30 | AWEDGRTEAF
TRBJ2-7 | TRBV3-1 | ASSQDASYEQY
TRBJ2-1 | TRBV6-6 | ASSYALGLLSVGEQF
TRBJ1-1 | TRBV6-5 | ASSYGRAGEAF
TRBJ1-6 | TRBV28 | ASTPTSSYNSPLH
TRBJ1-2 | TRBV11-2 | ASRTPGASDYGYT
TRBJ2-7 | TRBV28 | ASSFSSAKSYEQY
TRBJ2-7 | TRBV4-3 | ASSRNLAGDNEQY
TRBJ2-5 | TRBV6-2/TRBV6-3 | ASSYTGPRAQY
TRBJ2-1 | TRBV7-9 | ASSSGLGNNEQF
TRBJ2-2 | TRBV7-3 | ASSLSRGTGELF
TRBJ2-1 | TRBV19 | ASSIDGGSGRAWNEQF